These T cell receptor beta chains were read from a single sample in a study of T cells in Graves' hyperthyroidism and ophthalmopathy. In TCRdb, the multiplex PCR reads were re-called with MiXCR into one record per CDR3 protein. The sample has under 700,000 distinct CDR3 sequences; 16% are singletons. Input material: blood. All receptors come from a young woman with Graves' hyperthyroidism. Both conserved end residues are part of each CDR3. D genes are given only for firm matches. Clone size is given for some rows only: seen once, a few or many times, or a class if the clone is expanded.

cdr3_length	j_call	v_call	d_call	clone_size	cdr3_aa	cdr3_nt
14	TRBJ2-1	TRBV29-1	.	few	CSVEYGGRYNEQFF	TGCAGCGTTGAGTATGGGGGGCGTTACAATGAGCAGTTCTTC
12	TRBJ2-7	TRBV4-1	TRBD1	few	CASSKTGTEQYF	TGCGCCAGCAGCAAGACAGGGACCGAGCAGTACTTC
14	TRBJ1-1	TRBV10-3	.	.	CAITENLGGTEAFF	TGTGCCATCACCGAAAACCTGGGGGGCACTGAAGCTTTCTTT
16	TRBJ2-3	TRBV27	.	few	CASMRLRESFTDTQYF	TGTGCCAGCATGCGTCTACGGGAGTCGTTTACAGATACGCAGTATTTT
17	TRBJ1-6	TRBV4-2	.	.	CASSQDGGARPYSPLHF	TGTGCCAGCAGCCAAGATGGGGGGGCGCGTCCCTATTCACCCCTCCACTTT
17	TRBJ2-1	TRBV27	TRBD1	many	CASSKSGGTGYYNEQFF	TGTGCCAGCAGCAAGTCAGGCGGGACAGGCTACTACAATGAGCAGTTCTTC
12	TRBJ1-1	TRBV20-1	.	many	CSASTENTEAFF	TGCAGTGCTAGTACAGAGAACACTGAAGCTTTCTTT
15	TRBJ2-1	TRBV15	TRBD2	many	CATSRSSGGANEQFF	TGTGCCACCAGCAGATCGAGCGGGGGGGCCAATGAGCAGTTCTTC
17	TRBJ2-3	TRBV6-6	.	many	CASSYSLTGTSTDTQYF	TGTGCCAGCAGTTACTCCCTGACAGGGACTAGCACAGATACGCAGTATTTT
15	TRBJ2-3	TRBV2	TRBD2	many	CASRPAGLAMDTQYF	TGTGCCAGCAGGCCAGCGGGACTGGCAATGGATACGCAGTATTTT
14	TRBJ1-1	TRBV24-1	.	many	CATSSAGRDTEAFF	TGTGCCACCAGTTCCGCAGGGAGGGACACTGAAGCTTTCTTT
14	TRBJ2-7	TRBV6-1	.	many	CASSEETWGYEQYF	TGTGCCAGCAGTGAAGAGACCTGGGGGTACGAGCAGTACTTC
13	TRBJ2-1	TRBV27	.	many	CASRREVIHEQFF	TGTGCCAGCAGAAGGGAGGTTATCCATGAGCAGTTCTTC
15	TRBJ2-7	TRBV27	TRBD2	.	CASSHIAGAVGEQYF	TGTGCCAGCAGTCACATAGCGGGAGCCGTAGGGGAGCAGTACTTC
12	TRBJ2-5	TRBV7-8	.	many	CASSLKQETQYF	TGTGCCAGCAGCCTGAAGCAAGAGACCCAGTACTTC
14	TRBJ1-1	TRBV12-3/TRBV12-4	.	many	CASSLPGLGTEAFF	TGTGCCAGCAGTTTACCGGGGTTGGGCACTGAAGCTTTCTTT
15	TRBJ1-2	TRBV6-2/TRBV6-3	TRBD1	few	CASSYRTGDSYGYTF	TGTGCCAGCAGTTACCGGACAGGCGACTCCTATGGCTACACCTTC
18	TRBJ2-3	TRBV10-1	.	.	CASSAGPSRKGLTDTQYF	TGCGCCAGCAGTGCCGGGCCCTCCCGAAAAGGACTCACAGATACGCAGTATTTT
12	TRBJ1-1	TRBV29-1	TRBD1	many	CSVRTGYTEAFF	TGCAGCGTTAGGACAGGGTACACTGAAGCTTTCTTT
13	TRBJ1-5	TRBV29-1	.	few	CSVAPYGNQPQHF	TGCAGCGTTGCCCCGTATGGCAATCAGCCCCAGCATTTT
11	TRBJ2-3	TRBV10-1	.	few	CASSEGVAQYF	TGCGCCAGCAGCGAGGGTGTGGCGCAGTATTTT
16	TRBJ1-3	TRBV5-4	.	few	CASSLEGKVSGNTIYF	TGTGCCAGCAGCTTGGAGGGGAAGGTCTCTGGAAACACCATATATTTT
13	TRBJ2-2	TRBV5-1	.	few	CASRDVGTGELFF	TGCGCCAGCAGGGACGTGGGGACCGGGGAGCTGTTTTTT
11	TRBJ2-4	TRBV20-1	TRBD2	.	CSAEGGNIQYF	TGCAGTGCTGAGGGAGGGAACATTCAGTACTTC